These 31 T cell receptor beta chains were sequenced from one sample in a study of T cells after yellow fever vaccination. One entry per CDR3 protein, called by TCRdb with MiXCR from the 5' RACE reads. This sample has under 550,000 distinct CDR3 sequences, with just over 20% found just once. Material: PBMCs, obtained more than 20 days after the first yellow fever vaccination. These receptors were obtained from a man aged 18 to 30 who received the YFV17D yellow fever vaccine.

V gene TRBV11-2 combines with J gene TRBJ2-3; possible D gene TRBD1, 5 bases. Trimming pared 5 bases from V and 2 bases from J, leaving 14 bases between. Germline-derived CDR1 and CDR2 are SGHAT and FQNNGV. The length of the CDR3 is 15 residues. CDR3 loop: CASSQGVLNTDTQYF. The CDR3 nucleotides read TGTGCCAGCAGCCAAGGGGTCTTGAACACAGATACGCAGTATTTT. Together with reference TRBV11-2 and TRBJ2-3, the CDR3 gives the full variable domain: EAGVAQSPRYKIIEKRQSVAFWCNPISGHATLYWYQQILGQGPKLLIQFQNNGVVDDSQLPKDRFSAERLKGVDSTLKIQPAKLEDSAVYLCASSQGVLNTDTQYFGPGTRLTVL.

This sequence joins TRBV9 and TRBJ2-3, with D maybe TRBD2 (6 bases). Germline CDR1 reads SGDLS; CDR2 reads YYNGEE. The CDR3 totals 15 residues. Trimming removed 5 bases at V and 4 bases at J, with 17 bases between. The CDR3 sequence is CASSPRGASADTQYF. CDR3 DNA: TGTGCCAGCAGTCCCCGCGGGGCTTCCGCAGATACGCAGTATTTT. Filled out from reference TRBV9 and TRBJ2-3, the complete variable domain reads DSGVTQTPKHLITATGQRVTLRCSPRSGDLSVYWYQQSLDQGLQFLIQYYNGEERAKGNILERFSAQQFPDLHSELNLSSLELGDSALYFCASSPRGASADTQYFGPGTRLTVL.

The CDR3, as DNA: TGTGCCAGCAGCCAAATGGTTAGCGGGGGGGCGAATACGCAGTATTTT. This codes for CASSQMVSGGANTQYF. This rearrangement joins TRBV3-1 to TRBJ2-3, with 11 bases aligning to TRBD2. The CDR3 is made up of 16 amino acids. The germline gives CDR1 LGHDT, CDR2 YNNKEL (reference sequence). V lost 2 bases, J lost 7 bases, and 8 bases stayed unmatched.

This clonotype was observed a handful of times. The chain joins TRBV7-2 to TRBJ2-2; D might be TRBD2 (6 bases). In germline, CDR1 is SGHTA, CDR2 FQGNSA. The germline V and J ends were trimmed by 2 bases and 7 bases, with 11 bases remaining between them. This CDR3 has 14 residues. This CDR3 is CASSLTGGDGELFF. The CDR3 coding sequence is TGTGCCAGCAGCTTAACCGGGGGTGACGGGGAGCTGTTTTTT.

V is TRBV9 and J is TRBJ2-7; 9 nucleotides agree with TRBD1. CDR3 length: 18 residues. V lost 0 bases to trimming and J lost 5 bases; unmatched junction nucleotides: 15. Germline CDR1 SGDLS, CDR2 YYNGEE. The CDR3 DNA reads as TGTGCCAGCAGCGTAGCGAATCTGGGAAGGGACAGGGTAGACGAGCAGTACTTC. The encoded protein is CASSVANLGRDRVDEQYF.

This clonotype has just a few counts. The chain has TRBV2 and TRBJ2-1; 9 nucleotides agree with TRBD1. Germline V gene lookup returns CDR1 SNHLY and CDR2 FYNNEI. The CDR3 sequence is 15 residues long. J was trimmed by 8 bases and V by 6 bases; bases with no gene match: 11. The CDR3 nucleotides are TGTGCCAGCAGGCCACCGGGACAGGGAATATATGAGCAGTTCTTC. This translates into CASRPPGQGIYEQFF.

The chain is built from TRBV12-3 or TRBV12-4 and TRBJ1-5, with no clear D. The CDR3 contains 14 residues. V lost 5 bases and J lost 7, with 15 bases in between. The CDR3 sequence: CASSLGISLQPQHF. CDR3 DNA: TGTGCCAGCAGTCTAGGAATCAGCTTACAGCCCCAGCATTTT.

The J gene is TRBJ1-5, the V gene TRBV7-2; no clear D. From germline, CDR1 is SGHTA and CDR2 FQGNSA. The CDR3 loop spans 14 amino acids. Trimming pared 5 bases from V and 6 bases from J, leaving 14 bases between. The CDR3 region is CASSRNGYTQPQHF. CDR3 nucleotide sequence: TGTGCCAGCAGCAGAAATGGGTATACTCAGCCCCAGCATTTT.

V and J are TRBV11-3 and TRBJ2-2; D is undetermined. The CDR3 extends over 15 amino acids. V was trimmed by 6 bases and J by 0 bases, leaving 11 bases between them. Germline V lookup: CDR1 SGHNT, CDR2 YENEEA. The CDR3 nucleotides are TGTGCCAGCAGTTCGACTGCCACGAACACCGGGGAGCTGTTTTTT. This translates into CASSSTATNTGELFF. The variable domain in full, completed from reference TRBV11-3 and TRBJ2-2, reads EAGVVQSPRYKIIEKKQPVAFWCNPISGHNTLYWYLQNLGQGPELLIRYENEEAVDDSQLPKDRFSAERLKGVDSTLKIQPAELGDSAVYLCASSSTATNTGELFFGEGSRLTVL.

This clonotype was seen a few times. The chain joins TRBV4-2 to TRBJ2-7; D ambiguous. Germline V lookup: CDR1 LGHNA, CDR2 YNFKEQ. CDR3 length: 14 residues. Trimming took off 0 bases at V and 3 bases at J, with 9 bases between the two ends. CDR3 nucleotides: TGTGCCAGCAGCCAAGACCAGGTGGACTACGAGCAGTACTTC. This encodes CASSQDQVDYEQYF.

The chain couples TRBV4-3 to TRBJ1-5, with TRBD1 identical over 8 bases. Trimming removed 0 bases from V and 5 bases from J; junction bases left unmatched: 6. The CDR3 has 16 residues. CDR1 and CDR2 from the germline V gene are LGHNA and YSLEER. CDR3 sequence: CASSQDYQGAYQPQHF. CDR3 nucleotide sequence: TGCGCCAGCAGCCAAGATTACCAGGGGGCTTATCAGCCCCAGCATTTT.

This clonotype has a handful of counts. V and J are TRBV13 and TRBJ2-1; D is unclear. The CDR3 runs 14 residues. V was pared by 2 bases and J by 3 bases, with 8 bases between. Germline CDR1 is PRHDT and CDR2 is FYEKMQ (reference sequence). Here the CDR3 DNA reads TGTGCCAGCAGCTTAACGCGGTACTACAATGAGCAGTTCTTC. Its translation: CASSLTRYYNEQFF.

The chain carries TRBV5-4 and TRBJ2-7; a weak D match, TRBD1 (6 bases). Germline V gives CDR1 SGHNT, CDR2 YYREEE (reference sequence). This CDR3 comprises 13 residues. V was clipped by 4 bases and J by 4 bases, with 12 bases between them. CDR3 in DNA: TGTGCCAGCAGCGCAGGACAGAGTTACGAGCAGTACTTC. Its protein product is CASSAGQSYEQYF.

The chain combines TRBV7-2 with TRBJ2-7, with D uncertain. CDR1 and CDR2 from the germline V gene are SGHTA and FQGNSA. The ends were cut back, 1 base at V and 5 bases at J, with 9 bases in the middle. The CDR3 contains 13 residues. CDR3 in DNA: TGTGCCAGCAGCTTAGTGGATAGGGACGAGCAGTACTTC. The encoded protein is CASSLVDRDEQYF.

This clonotype has more than one count but fewer than ten. The V gene is TRBV20-1, the J gene TRBJ1-6, with no clear D. Germline V gene data show CDR1 as DFQATT and CDR2 as SNEGSKA (reference sequence). The CDR3 loop spans 13 amino acids. Between the trimmed V and J ends, which lost 5 bases and 7 bases, there was a span of 12 bases. DNA for the CDR3: TGCAGTGCTCCCGGGGAGCTCAATTCACCCCTCCACTTT. Its translation is CSAPGELNSPLHF.

This clonotype was seen a handful of times. V and J are TRBV6-2 or TRBV6-3 and TRBJ1-4; the D gene is possibly TRBD1 (6 bases). The CDR3 runs 15 residues. The germline V gene encodes CDR1 MNHEY and CDR2 SVGEGT. Trimming shortened V by 4 bases and J by 8 bases, and 17 bases separated the two germline ends. CDR3 region: CASSSYRVEEEKLFF. As DNA, the CDR3 is TGTGCCAGCAGTTCTTACAGGGTGGAGGAGGAAAAACTGTTTTTT.

This clonotype turned up a few times. The rearrangement links TRBV4-1 to TRBJ1-6; maybe TRBD1 (5 bases). The CDR3 length is 16 residues. Trimming shortened V by 5 bases and J by 5 bases, and 16 bases separated the two germline ends. Looked up from germline, CDR1 is MGHRA and CDR2 is YSYEKL. CDR3 in amino acids: CASSSSGAGNNSPLHF. The CDR3 coding sequence is TGCGCCAGCAGCTCAAGTGGGGCAGGGAATAATTCACCCCTCCACTTT.

This clonotype has only a few counts. The rearrangement uses TRBV9 and TRBJ2-5; tentative D call: TRBD1 (6 bases). The V gene lost 2 bases and the J gene lost 5 bases, with 19 bases spanning the gap. The CDR3 length is 16 residues. Germline V gene lookup returns CDR1 SGDLS and CDR2 YYNGEE. This CDR3 is CASSVDSRDTGETQYF. Here the CDR3 DNA reads TGTGCCAGCAGCGTGGACAGTCGAGACACGGGGGAGACCCAGTACTTC.

The gene calls are TRBV5-1 and TRBJ2-7; D may match TRBD1 or TRBD2 (5 bases each). Trimming shortened V by 6 bases and J by 4 bases, and 20 bases separated the two germline ends. The CDR3 length is 15 residues. Germline V gene lookup returns CDR1 SGHRS and CDR2 YFSETQ. The CDR3: CASNGAGTMGYEQYF. CDR3 DNA: TGCGCCAGCAATGGGGCCGGGACGATGGGTTACGAGCAGTACTTC.

The table lists this clonotype with a few counts. The chain couples TRBV28 to TRBJ2-3; D tentatively reads TRBD1 or TRBD2 (5 bases each). Trimming took 3 bases from V and 2 from J, leaving 12 bases between them. The CDR3 is made up of 15 amino acids. The V gene's germline CDR1 is MDHEN and CDR2 SYDVKM. CDR3 region: CASSLPGRNTDTQYF. For the CDR3, the DNA is TGTGCCAGCAGTTTGCCGGGACGGAACACAGATACGCAGTATTTT. Using reference TRBV28 and TRBJ2-3 for the parts outside the CDR3, the full variable domain is DVKVTQSSRYLVKRTGEKVFLECVQDMDHENMFWYRQDPGLGLRLIYFSYDVKMKEKGDIPEGYSVSREKKERFSLILESASTNQTSMYLCASSLPGRNTDTQYFGPGTRLTVL.

This clonotype was observed a few times. J is TRBJ1-2 and V is TRBV3-1; TRBD1 is a possible D gene (6 bases). The germline CDR1 and CDR2 sequences are LGHDT and YNNKEL (reference sequence). The CDR3 runs to 14 residues. V was cut by 6 bases and J by 2 bases, with 13 bases left in between. The CDR3 coding sequence is TGTGCCAGCAGACCCAGGGGCCACAACTATGGCTACACCTTC. It is translated as CASRPRGHNYGYTF. Filled out from reference TRBV3-1 and TRBJ1-2, the complete variable domain reads DTAVSQTPKYLVTQMGNDKSIKCEQNLGHDTMYWYKQDSKKFLKIMFSYNNKELIINETVPNRFSPKSPDKAHLNLHINSLELGDSAVYFCASRPRGHNYGYTFGSGTRLTVV.

This sequence joins TRBV12-3 or TRBV12-4 and TRBJ2-7; 7 nucleotides agree with TRBD2. Losses at the gene ends were 3 bases for V and 6 bases for J; bases not matched to a gene: 17. The CDR3 loop spans 17 amino acids. The CDR3 protein is CASSFGGWGTAPLEQYF. The DNA for the CDR3 is TGTGCCAGCAGTTTCGGGGGGTGGGGGACGGCGCCTCTCGAGCAGTACTTC.

This clonotype was seen a few times. The V gene is TRBV5-1, the J gene TRBJ2-3; 10 bases fit TRBD2. J lost 2 bases, V lost 4 bases, and 19 bases had no gene match. Germline V gene data show CDR1 as SGHRS and CDR2 as YFSETQ. This CDR3 spans 20 amino acids. The CDR3 nucleotides read TGCGCCAGCAGCCTAAAGTTACTAGCGGGGACATCCACCATCACAGATACGCAGTATTTT. Translation: CASSLKLLAGTSTITDTQYF.

The V and J genes are TRBV5-1 and TRBJ2-7; no firm D call. Germline CDR1 SGHRS, CDR2 YFSETQ. Trimming took off 0 bases at V and 6 bases at J, with 13 bases between the two ends. The CDR3 runs 14 residues. Written as DNA, the CDR3 is TGCGCCAGCAGCTTGGGGGTCCCGTCCGGCGAGCAGTACGTC. This codes for CASSLGVPSGEQYV.

The chain is built from TRBV28 and TRBJ2-1, with 9 bases that match TRBD1. The CDR3 loop spans 14 amino acids. Germline V gene data show CDR1 as MDHEN and CDR2 as SYDVKM. V gave up 5 bases and J gave up 8 bases; unmatched junction bases: 7. This CDR3 reads CASSEQGAKDEQFF. The CDR3 DNA reads as TGTGCCAGCAGTGAACAGGGGGCAAAGGATGAGCAGTTCTTC.

This clonotype was counted ten times or more. The rearrangement joins TRBV7-2 to TRBJ2-7; tentatively, D is TRBD2 (6 bases). The V gene lost 4 bases and the J gene lost 0 bases, with 16 bases spanning the gap. The V gene's germline CDR1 is SGHTA and CDR2 FQGNSA. The CDR3 loop spans 16 amino acids. This chain's CDR3 is CASSWDSTKASYEQYF. The DNA of the CDR3 is TGTGCCAGCAGCTGGGACTCCACCAAAGCCTCCTACGAGCAGTACTTC.

This sequence joins TRBV5-4 and TRBJ2-2; D is uncertain. Germline V gene data show CDR1 as SGHNT and CDR2 as YYREEE (reference sequence). Trimming pared 3 bases from V and 8 bases from J, leaving 20 bases between. The CDR3 runs 16 residues. CDR3 nucleotides: TGTGCCAGCAGCTACGCAGCCGGGCCCATTGGAGGGGAGCTGTTTTTT. Its protein product is CASSYAAGPIGGELFF.

The chain couples TRBV4-3 to TRBJ2-3; 10 bases fit TRBD2. Germline CDR1 LGHNA, CDR2 YSLEER. The CDR3 extends over 18 amino acids. J was trimmed by 2 bases and V by 1 base; bases with no gene match: 9. The CDR3: CASSQASGGEGTTDTQYF. CDR3 DNA: TGCGCCAGCAGCCAAGCCAGCGGGGGGGAAGGGACCACAGATACGCAGTATTTT.

The V call is TRBV20-1, the J call TRBJ2-1; D is uncertain. The V gene's germline CDR1 is DFQATT and CDR2 SNEGSKA (reference sequence). The CDR3 consists of 13 residues. The V end was cut by 6 bases, the J end by 6 bases, with 15 bases between. The CDR3 region is CSATTPTANEQFF. The CDR3 DNA reads TGCAGTGCCACAACCCCGACTGCCAATGAGCAGTTCTTC.

This chain connects TRBV6-4 to TRBJ2-7; D might be TRBD1 (5 bases). Germline values: CDR1 MRHNA, CDR2 SNTAGT. Deletions cut 0 bases from V and 3 bases from J, with 15 bases between. The CDR3 loop spans 16 amino acids. The CDR3 region has the DNA TGTGCCAGCAGTGACTCGGACACCTTCTGGGGCTACGAGCAGTACTTC. Encoded protein: CASSDSDTFWGYEQYF.

Concerning this clonotype: The germline gene is not matched at one end of the junction; a read error may be the cause. The chain uses TRBV15 and TRBJ2-7; D remains ambiguous. The CDR3 contains 13 residues. Germline CDR1 reads LNHNV; CDR2 reads YYDKDF (reference sequence). CDR3 nucleotides: TGTGACACCAGCTTGTCAGTCTCCCACGAGCAGTACTTC. Protein sequence: CDTSLSVSHEQYF.